The clone carrying this T cell receptor beta chain was seen once. From germline, CDR1 is SGDLS and CDR2 YYNGEE. The CDR3 is 15 residues long. Trimming took 5 bases from V and 9 from J; bases not matched to a gene: 7. Using immunoSEQ multiplex PCR, the repertoire was profiled, and TCRdb retains in-frame clones only, with some absent. This sample has 150,000 to 200,000 clones, with 89% found just once. This sample is part of a study of blood T cell repertoires in COVID-19. The chain links TRBV9 to TRBJ2-1; 14 positions match TRBD2. The sample comprised PBMCs or T cells enriched from blood (not recorded which). The TCR comes from a woman under 30 who had recovered from COVID-19. The CDR3 region is CASSQGGTSGSEQFF. DNA for the CDR3: TGTGCCAGCAGTCAGGGCGGGACTAGCGGGAGTGAGCAGTTCTTC.